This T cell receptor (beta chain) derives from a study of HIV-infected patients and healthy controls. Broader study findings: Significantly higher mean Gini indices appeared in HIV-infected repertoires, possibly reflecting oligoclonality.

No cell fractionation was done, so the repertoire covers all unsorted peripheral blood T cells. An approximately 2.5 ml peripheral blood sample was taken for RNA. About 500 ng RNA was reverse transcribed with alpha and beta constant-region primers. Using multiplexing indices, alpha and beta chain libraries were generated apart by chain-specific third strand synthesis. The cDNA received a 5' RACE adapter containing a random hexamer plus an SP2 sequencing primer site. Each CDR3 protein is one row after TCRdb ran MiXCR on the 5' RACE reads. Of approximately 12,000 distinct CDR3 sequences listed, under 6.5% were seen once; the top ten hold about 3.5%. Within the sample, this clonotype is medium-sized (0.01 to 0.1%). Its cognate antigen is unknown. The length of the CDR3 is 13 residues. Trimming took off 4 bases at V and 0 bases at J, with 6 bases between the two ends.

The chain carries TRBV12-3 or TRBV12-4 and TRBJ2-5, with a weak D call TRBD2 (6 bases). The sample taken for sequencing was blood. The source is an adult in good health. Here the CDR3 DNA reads TGTGCCAGCAGTTGGGGGGACCAAGAGACCCAGTACTTC. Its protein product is CASSWGDQETQYF.